This T cell receptor beta chain was profiled in a study of blood T cell repertoires in COVID-19. Clinical histories supplied by participants themselves formed the basis of cohort assignment. In Cohort 3, a recovered donor had either two negative PCRs, clearance, or symptom resolution. This clone was counted between two and nine times. Different DNA sequences within this sample yield the same CDR3. CDR1 and CDR2 (germline): SQVTM, ANQGSEA. V shed 6 bases and J 2 bases; nucleotides not matched to a gene: 5. This CDR3 contains 13 residues. As handled by the study authors: Reference gene primer amplification gave estimated nucleated cell counts. The data were produced by immunoSEQ multiplex PCR, yet TCRdb's version contains in-frame clones alone and is incomplete. V, J and clone size were drawn from that table, and D and trimming were deduced from the DNA. The table records around 300,000 clones, around 90% of them present only once.

The clonotype was recovered from a young man who had recovered from COVID-19. The rearrangement links TRBV29-1 to TRBJ1-2, with 8 bases matching TRBD1. The sequencing input was PBMCs or T cells enriched from blood (not recorded which). The CDR3 nucleotides are TGCAGCGTCGGACAGGGACCAAACTATGGCTACACCTTC. Translation gives CSVGQGPNYGYTF. The entire variable domain, with the rest obtained from reference TRBV29-1 and TRBJ1-2, is as follows: SAVISQKPSRDICQRGTSLTIQCQVDSQVTMMFWYRQQPGQSLTLIATANQGSEATYESGFVIDKFPISRPNLTFSTLTVSNMSPEDSSIYLCSVGQGPNYGYTFGSGTRLTVV.